This T cell receptor (beta chain) was documented in a study of response to subunit inactivated influenza vaccine (dated by TCRdb to 2016 to 2019). For the study in its entirety: To follow how T cells responded to a trivalent subunit inactivated influenza vaccine, the researchers relied on deep quantitative profiling of the T cell receptor repertoire. Points the paper makes about the study in general: It was suggested by the authors that each seasonal influenza vaccination may recruit only a limited number of new T cells.

The CDR3 numbers 17 residues from cysteine through phenylalanine. This entry keeps only the CDR3 DNA: 51 bases, framed from base 1. Ends trimmed: V by 6 bases, J by 1 base; bases unmatched to a gene: 10. The germline V gene supplies CDR1 MNHEY and CDR2 SVGEGT. As for this clonotype: Its specific antigen is unknown. The input lacks base qualities; no much larger clone sits a single base away.

To prepare the library, RT-PCR was applied. TCRdb names Illumina HiSeq 2500 as the instrument used. The public reads were quality trimmed at Q25 with fastp and then assembled into clones with MiXCR by TCRdb, keeping productive beta chains. Here each entry gathers all rows of one CDR3 protein and keeps the most common genes and DNA. The sample table holds 400,000 to 550,000 distinct CDR3 sequences, of which less than 30% were seen once. The top ten clones comprise approximately 2% of the sample. The material was CD4+ T cells sorted from PBMCs, obtained more than 4 days after vaccination. The chain is assembled from TRBV6-2 or TRBV6-3 and TRBJ2-2; TRBD2 agrees with 8 junctional bases. The TCR comes from a man aged 50 to 60 who received an inactivated influenza vaccine. Donor details come from another sample of the same person, matched by shared clones. The DNA is TGTGCCAGCAGAAGGGGTAGCGGGGCGCAGAACACCGGGGAGCTGTTTTTT. Translated, this gives CASRRGSGAQNTGELFF.